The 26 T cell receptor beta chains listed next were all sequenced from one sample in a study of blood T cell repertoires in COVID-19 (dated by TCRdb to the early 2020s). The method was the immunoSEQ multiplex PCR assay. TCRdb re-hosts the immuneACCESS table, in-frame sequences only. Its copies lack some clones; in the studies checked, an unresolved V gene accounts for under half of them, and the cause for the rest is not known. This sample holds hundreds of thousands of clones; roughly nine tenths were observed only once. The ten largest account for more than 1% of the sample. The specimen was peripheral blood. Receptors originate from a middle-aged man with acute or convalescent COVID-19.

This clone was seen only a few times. CDR3 nucleotide sequence: TGTGCCAGCAGCGTAGGAGGGTTGGGTAATGAAAAACTGTTTTTT. Its translation: CASSVGGLGNEKLFF. The chain combines TRBV9 with TRBJ1-4, with no clear D. V lost 0 bases, J lost 4 bases, and 10 bases lay in between. CDR1 and CDR2 from the germline V gene are SGDLS and YYNGEE. The CDR3 consists of 15 residues.

CDR3 DNA sequence: TGCGCCAGCAGCTTGTACCTAGCGGGGGAGTACAATGAGCAGTTCTTC. Its protein product is CASSLYLAGEYNEQFF. The chain combines TRBV5-1 with TRBJ2-1; 10 bases align to TRBD2. CDR1 and CDR2 from the germline V gene are SGHRS and YFSETQ. The CDR3 consists of 16 residues. V trimming: 1 base; J trimming: 4 bases; junction bases outside the gene matches: 5.

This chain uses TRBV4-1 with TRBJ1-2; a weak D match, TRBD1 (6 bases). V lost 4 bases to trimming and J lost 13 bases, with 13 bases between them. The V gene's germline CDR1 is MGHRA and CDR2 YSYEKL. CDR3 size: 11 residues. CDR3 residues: CASSRDRRFTF. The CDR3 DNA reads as TGCGCCAGCAGCCGAGACAGGCGATTCACCTTC.

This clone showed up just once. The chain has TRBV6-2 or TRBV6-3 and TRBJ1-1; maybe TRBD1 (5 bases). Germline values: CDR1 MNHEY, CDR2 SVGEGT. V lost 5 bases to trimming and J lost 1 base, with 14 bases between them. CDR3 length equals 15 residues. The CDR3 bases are TGTGCCAGCAGTCCCCGGGGGGGGGAGAACACTGAAGCTTTCTTT. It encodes CASSPRGGENTEAFF.

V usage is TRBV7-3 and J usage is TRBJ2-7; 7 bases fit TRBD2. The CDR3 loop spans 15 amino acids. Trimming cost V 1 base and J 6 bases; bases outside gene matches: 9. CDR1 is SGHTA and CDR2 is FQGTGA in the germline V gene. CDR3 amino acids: CASSLSGLVGGEQYF. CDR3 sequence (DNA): TGTGCCAGCAGCTTAAGCGGACTAGTCGGGGGCGAGCAGTACTTC. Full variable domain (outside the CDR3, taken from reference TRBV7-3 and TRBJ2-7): GAGVSQTPSNKVTEKGKYVELRCDPISGHTALYWYRQSLGQGPEFLIYFQGTGAADDSGLPNDRFFAVRPEGSVSTLKIQRTERGDSAVYLCASSLSGLVGGEQYFGPGTRLTVT.

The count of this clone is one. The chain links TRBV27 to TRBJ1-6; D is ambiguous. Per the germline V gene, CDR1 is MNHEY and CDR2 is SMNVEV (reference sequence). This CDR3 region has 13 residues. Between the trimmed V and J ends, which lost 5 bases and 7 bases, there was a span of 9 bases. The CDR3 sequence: CASSLGWNSPLHF. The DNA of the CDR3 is TGTGCCAGCAGTCTCGGGTGGAATTCACCCCTCCACTTT.

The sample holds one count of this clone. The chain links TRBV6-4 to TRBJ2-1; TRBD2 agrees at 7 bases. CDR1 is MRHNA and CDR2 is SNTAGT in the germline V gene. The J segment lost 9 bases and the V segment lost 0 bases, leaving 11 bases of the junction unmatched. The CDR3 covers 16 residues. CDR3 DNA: TGTGCCAGCAGTGACTCCTTCCTCGCGGGAGTCGGTGAGCAGTTCTTC. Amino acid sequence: CASSDSFLAGVGEQFF.

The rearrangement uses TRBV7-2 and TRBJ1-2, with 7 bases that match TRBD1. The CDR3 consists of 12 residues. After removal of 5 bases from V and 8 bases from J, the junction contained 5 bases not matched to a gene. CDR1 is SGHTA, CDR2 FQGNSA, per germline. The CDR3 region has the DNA TGTGCCAGCAGCGGCCGGGACAGAGGCTACACCTTC. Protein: CASSGRDRGYTF.

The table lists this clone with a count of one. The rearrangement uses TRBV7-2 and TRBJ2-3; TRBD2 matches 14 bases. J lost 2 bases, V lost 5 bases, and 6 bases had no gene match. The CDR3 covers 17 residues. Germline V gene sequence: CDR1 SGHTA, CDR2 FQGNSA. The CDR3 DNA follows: TGTGCCAGCAGCCCCCGGACTAGCGGGGGGCTCACAGATACGCAGTATTTT. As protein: CASSPRTSGGLTDTQYF.

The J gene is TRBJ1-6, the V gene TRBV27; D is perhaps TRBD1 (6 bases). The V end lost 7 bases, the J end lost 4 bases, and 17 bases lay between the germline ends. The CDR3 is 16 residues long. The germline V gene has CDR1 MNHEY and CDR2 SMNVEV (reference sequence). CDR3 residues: CASTRTAQGYNSPLHF. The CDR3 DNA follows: TGTGCCAGCACAAGGACAGCCCAAGGGTATAATTCACCCCTCCACTTT.

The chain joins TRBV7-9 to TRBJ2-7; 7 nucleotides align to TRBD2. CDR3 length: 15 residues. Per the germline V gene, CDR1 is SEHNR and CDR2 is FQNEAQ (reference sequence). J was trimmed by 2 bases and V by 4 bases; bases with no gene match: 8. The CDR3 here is CASSYREEGAYEQYF. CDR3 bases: TGTGCCAGCAGCTACCGGGAGGAAGGGGCCTACGAGCAGTACTTC. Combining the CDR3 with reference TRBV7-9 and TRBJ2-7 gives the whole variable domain DTGVSQNPRHKITKRGQNVTFRCDPISEHNRLYWYRQTLGQGPEFLTYFQNEAQLEKSRLLSDRFSAERPKGSFSTLEIQRTEQGDSAMYLCASSYREEGAYEQYFGPGTRLTVT.

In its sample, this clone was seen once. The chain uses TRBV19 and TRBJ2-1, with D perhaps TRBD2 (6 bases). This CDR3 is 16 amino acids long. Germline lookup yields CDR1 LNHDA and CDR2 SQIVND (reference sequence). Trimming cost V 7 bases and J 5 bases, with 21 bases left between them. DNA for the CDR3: TGTGCCAGTAAGGCGGGATGGGAAAGTGGGAACAATGAGCAGTTCTTC. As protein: CASKAGWESGNNEQFF.

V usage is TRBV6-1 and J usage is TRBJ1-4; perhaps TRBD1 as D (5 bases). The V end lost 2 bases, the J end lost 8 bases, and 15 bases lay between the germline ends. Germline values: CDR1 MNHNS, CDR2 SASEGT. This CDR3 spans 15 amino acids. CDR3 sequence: CASSESQGGGEKLFF. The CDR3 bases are TGTGCCAGCAGTGAAAGTCAGGGCGGAGGGGAAAAACTGTTTTTT.

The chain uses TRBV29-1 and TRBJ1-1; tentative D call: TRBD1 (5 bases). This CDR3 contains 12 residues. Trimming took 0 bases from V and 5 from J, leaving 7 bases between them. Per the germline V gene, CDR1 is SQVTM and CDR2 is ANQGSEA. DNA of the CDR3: TGCAGCGTTGAAGATTCAGGGACTGAAGCTTTCTTT. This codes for CSVEDSGTEAFF.

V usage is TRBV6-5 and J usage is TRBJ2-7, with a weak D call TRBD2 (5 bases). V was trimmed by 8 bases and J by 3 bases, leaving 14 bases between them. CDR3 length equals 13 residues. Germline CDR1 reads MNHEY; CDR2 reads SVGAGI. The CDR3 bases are TGTGCCAGCCAAGGGAGAAATGGCTACGAGCAGTACTTC. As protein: CASQGRNGYEQYF.

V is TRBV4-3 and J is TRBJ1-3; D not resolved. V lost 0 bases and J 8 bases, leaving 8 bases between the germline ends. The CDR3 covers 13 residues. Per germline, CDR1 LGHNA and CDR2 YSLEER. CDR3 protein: CASSQDGTHTIYF. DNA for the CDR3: TGCGCCAGCAGCCAAGATGGCACCCACACCATATATTTT.

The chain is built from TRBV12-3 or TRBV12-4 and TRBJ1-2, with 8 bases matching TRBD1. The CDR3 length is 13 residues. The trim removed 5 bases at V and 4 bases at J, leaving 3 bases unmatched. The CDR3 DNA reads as TGTGCCAGCAGTGGGGGGACAGGCTATGGCTACACCTTC. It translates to CASSGGTGYGYTF.

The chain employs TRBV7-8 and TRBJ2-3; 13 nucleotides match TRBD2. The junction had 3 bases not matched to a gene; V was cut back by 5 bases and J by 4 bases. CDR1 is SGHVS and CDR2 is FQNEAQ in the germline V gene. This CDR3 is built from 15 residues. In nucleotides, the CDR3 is TGTGCCAGCAGCAGGACTAGCGGGAGCTCAGATACGCAGTATTTT. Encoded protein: CASSRTSGSSDTQYF.

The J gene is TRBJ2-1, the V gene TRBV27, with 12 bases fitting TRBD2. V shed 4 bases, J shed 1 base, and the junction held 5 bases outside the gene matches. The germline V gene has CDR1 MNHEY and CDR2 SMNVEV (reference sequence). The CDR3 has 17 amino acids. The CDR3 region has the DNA TGTGCCAGCAGTTGGGGACTAGCGGGTCTTTCCTACAATGAGCAGTTCTTC. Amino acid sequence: CASSWGLAGLSYNEQFF.

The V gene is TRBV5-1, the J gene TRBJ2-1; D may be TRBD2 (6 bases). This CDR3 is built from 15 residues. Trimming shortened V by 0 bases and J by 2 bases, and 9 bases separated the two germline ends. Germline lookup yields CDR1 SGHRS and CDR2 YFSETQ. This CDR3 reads CASSLASAAYNEQFF. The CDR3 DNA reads TGCGCCAGCAGCTTGGCTAGCGCAGCCTACAATGAGCAGTTCTTC.

CDR3 coding DNA: TGTGCCAGCAGCCCCCCTAGCGGGAGCACCTACGAGCAGTACTTC. Its protein product is CASSPPSGSTYEQYF. The chain links TRBV13 to TRBJ2-7; 10 bases match TRBD2. The length of the CDR3 is 15 residues. The germline V gene encodes CDR1 PRHDT and CDR2 FYEKMQ (reference sequence). The V and J ends lost 5 bases and 2 bases, in that order; junction bases with no gene match: 6.

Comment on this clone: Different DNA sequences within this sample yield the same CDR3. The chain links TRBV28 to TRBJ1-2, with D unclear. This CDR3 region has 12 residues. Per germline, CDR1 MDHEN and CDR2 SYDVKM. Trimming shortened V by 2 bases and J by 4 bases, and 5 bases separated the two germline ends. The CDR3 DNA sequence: TGTGCCAGCAGTTTAGGCGGCTATGGCTACACCTTC. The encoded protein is CASSLGGYGYTF.

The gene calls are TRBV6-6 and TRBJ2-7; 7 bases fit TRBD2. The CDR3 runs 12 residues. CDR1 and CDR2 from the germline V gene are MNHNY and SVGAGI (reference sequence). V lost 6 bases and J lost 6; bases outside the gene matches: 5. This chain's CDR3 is CASSGGRGEQYF. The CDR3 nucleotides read TGTGCCAGCAGCGGCGGGAGAGGCGAGCAGTACTTC.

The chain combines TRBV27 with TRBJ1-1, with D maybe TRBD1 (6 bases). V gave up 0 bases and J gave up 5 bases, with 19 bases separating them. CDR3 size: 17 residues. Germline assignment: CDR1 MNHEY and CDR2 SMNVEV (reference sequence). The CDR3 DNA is TGTGCCAGCAGTTTATCGGCCGGGGGGGCGGAAGGGACTGAAGCTTTCTTT. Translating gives CASSLSAGGAEGTEAFF.

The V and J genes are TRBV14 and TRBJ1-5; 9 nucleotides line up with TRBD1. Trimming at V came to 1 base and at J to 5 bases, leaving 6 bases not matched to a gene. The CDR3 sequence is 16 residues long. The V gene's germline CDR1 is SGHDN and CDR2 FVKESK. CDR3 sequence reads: CASSQVEQGAYQPQHF. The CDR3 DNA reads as TGTGCCAGCAGCCAAGTCGAACAGGGGGCATATCAGCCCCAGCATTTT.

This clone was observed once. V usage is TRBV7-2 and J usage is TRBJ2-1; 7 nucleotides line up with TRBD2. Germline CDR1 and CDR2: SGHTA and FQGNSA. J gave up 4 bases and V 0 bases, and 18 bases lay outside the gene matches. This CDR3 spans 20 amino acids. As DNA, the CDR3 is TGTGCCAGCAGCTTAGCGCCGGACCGAGCCCTTAGCGGGCCTTACAATGAGCAGTTCTTC. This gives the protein CASSLAPDRALSGPYNEQFF. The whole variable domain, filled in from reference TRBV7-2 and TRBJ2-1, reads GAGVSQSPSNKVTEKGKDVELRCDPISGHTALYWYRQSLGQGLEFLIYFQGNSAPDKSGLPSDRFSAERTGGSVSTLTIQRTQQEDSAVYLCASSLAPDRALSGPYNEQFFGPGTRLTVL.